Each of the 14 T cell receptor beta chains below was sequenced from the same sample in a study of T cell responses to AZD1222 COVID-19 vaccine. TCRdb's copy holds only in-frame clones and misses some; the assay was immunoSEQ multiplex PCR. The profile shows about 110,000 clones, approximately 90% of them singletons. The sample consisted of peripheral blood, taken on day 0 of AZD1222 vaccination. These receptors originate from an adult in good health.

CDR3 bases: TGCAGCGCTTTGGACGGATTCTACGAGCAGTACTTC. This sequence encodes CSALDGFYEQYF. The V call is TRBV29-1, the J call TRBJ2-7, with D unresolved. V was pared by 7 bases and J by 3 bases, with 13 bases between. There are 12 residues in the CDR3. The germline V gene has CDR1 SQVTM and CDR2 ANQGSEA.

CDR3 region: CASSQDPRDTQYF. The CDR3 DNA follows: TGTGCCAGCAGCCAAGATCCCCGGGATACGCAGTATTTT. V usage is TRBV3-1 (or the pseudogene TRBV3-2) and J usage is TRBJ2-3; D remains ambiguous. The germline gives CDR1 LGHDT, CDR2 YNNKEL (reference sequence). Trimming stripped 0 bases from V and 6 bases from J, with 7 bases between. This CDR3 comprises 13 residues.

The rearrangement links TRBV6-1 to TRBJ1-1, with D hard to call. This CDR3 is built from 17 residues. Trimming removed 4 bases from V and 0 bases from J, with 18 bases in between. CDR1 and CDR2 (germline): MNHNS, SASEGT. This CDR3 is CASSVHPGQILNTEAFF. In nucleotides, the CDR3 is TGTGCCAGCAGTGTACACCCGGGTCAAATCTTGAACACTGAAGCTTTCTTT.

The V call is TRBV6-2 or TRBV6-3, the J call TRBJ1-5; no firm D call. From germline, CDR1 is MNHEY and CDR2 SVGEGT. The CDR3 has 15 amino acids. V was trimmed by 4 bases and J by 6 bases, leaving 16 bases between them. The CDR3 sequence: CASSSVPTALQPQHF. As DNA, the CDR3 is TGTGCCAGCAGTTCGGTTCCTACCGCCCTTCAGCCCCAGCATTTT.

The chain is built from TRBV5-4 and TRBJ2-1, with TRBD2 identical over 9 bases. The trim removed 4 bases at V and 6 bases at J, leaving 8 bases unmatched. This CDR3 contains 15 residues. Germline loops: CDR1 SGHNT, CDR2 YYREEE (reference sequence). The CDR3 bases are TGTGCCAGCAGCCCGTTTAGCGGGGGTGGCAATGAGCAGTTCTTC. Translated: CASSPFSGGGNEQFF. Filled out from reference TRBV5-4 and TRBJ2-1, the complete variable domain reads ETGVTQSPTHLIKTRGQQVTLRCSSQSGHNTVSWYQQALGQGPQFIFQYYREEENGRGNFPPRFSGLQFPNYSSELNVNALELDDSALYLCASSPFSGGGNEQFFGPGTRLTVL.

V is TRBV3-1 (or the pseudogene TRBV3-2) and J is TRBJ2-5; 8 nucleotides align to TRBD2. Germline trimming cut 4 bases from V and 4 bases from J; bases unmatched to any gene: 11. Germline values: CDR1 LGHDT, CDR2 YNNKEL (reference sequence). This CDR3 comprises 16 residues. The CDR3 bases are TGTGCCAGCAGCCCCCGGACGGGAGGGCCGGGAGAGACCCAGTACTTC. Translation gives CASSPRTGGPGETQYF.

This clone was observed a single time. The chain links TRBV15 to TRBJ2-5; the D gene is possibly TRBD1 (5 bases). From germline, CDR1 is LNHNV and CDR2 YYDKDF (reference sequence). V was cut by 0 bases and J by 4 bases, with 6 bases left in between. The CDR3 contains 13 residues. The CDR3 nucleotides are TGTGCCACCAGCAGAGATAGGGGAGAGACCCAGTACTTC. Protein product: CATSRDRGETQYF.

The chain joins TRBV6-4 to TRBJ2-3; TRBD2 matches at 7 bases. The CDR3 runs 14 residues. CDR1 MRHNA and CDR2 SNTAGT come from the germline V gene. After removal of 6 bases from V and 5 bases from J, the junction contained 8 bases not matched to a gene. In nucleotides, the CDR3 is TGTGCCAGCAGCGACGGGACTACCGAAGATACGCAGTATTTT. It specifies CASSDGTTEDTQYF.

A remark on this clone: At the DNA level, this CDR3 is encoded by other sequences in the same sample as well. The chain has TRBV29-1 and TRBJ1-2, with D uncertain. Germline V CDR1 and CDR2: SQVTM, ANQGSEA. The CDR3 spans 11 residues. Trimming cost V 2 bases and J 5 bases, with 6 bases left between them. The CDR3 is CSVERGYGYTF. The CDR3 DNA follows: TGCAGCGTTGAAAGAGGGTATGGCTACACCTTC. Based on the CDR3 plus reference TRBV29-1 and TRBJ1-2, the full variable domain is SAVISQKPSRDICQRGTSLTIQCQVDSQVTMMFWYRQQPGQSLTLIATANQGSEATYESGFVIDKFPISRPNLTFSTLTVSNMSPEDSSIYLCSVERGYGYTFGSGTRLTVV.

Only one count was recorded for this clone. V is TRBV19 and J is TRBJ2-3, with TRBD2 identical over 8 bases. This CDR3 is 13 amino acids long. V shed 10 bases and J 3 bases; nucleotides not matched to a gene: 6. The germline V gene encodes CDR1 LNHDA and CDR2 SQIVND (reference sequence). The CDR3 here is CATERGGTDTQYF. CDR3 DNA sequence: TGTGCCACAGAACGGGGGGGAACAGATACGCAGTATTTT.

The chain uses TRBV5-1 and TRBJ2-2; 9 bases agree with TRBD1. Trimming at V came to 4 bases and at J to 1 base, leaving 5 bases not matched to a gene. Germline CDR1 is SGHRS and CDR2 is YFSETQ. The CDR3 runs 16 residues. CDR3 loop: CASSRGTGKNTGELFF. The CDR3 DNA follows: TGCGCCAGCAGCAGGGGGACAGGGAAGAACACCGGGGAGCTGTTTTTT.

The V gene is TRBV18, the J gene TRBJ2-5; the D gene is possibly TRBD1 (5 bases). Germline V gene data show CDR1 as KGHSH and CDR2 as LQKENI. V lost 1 base to trimming and J lost 4 bases, with 10 bases between them. This CDR3 comprises 14 residues. The CDR3 sequence: CASSPLGQVETQYF. In DNA, the CDR3 is TGTGCCAGCTCACCACTAGGACAAGTAGAGACCCAGTACTTC.

V gene TRBV30 combines with J gene TRBJ2-7; TRBD1 aligns across 7 bases. Unmatched junction bases numbered 5, after V lost 2 bases and J lost 4 bases. This CDR3 is built from 13 residues. CDR1 is GTSNPN and CDR2 is SVGIG in the germline V gene (reference sequence). This CDR3 reads CAWSLMTGYEQYF. The CDR3 DNA follows: TGTGCCTGGAGTCTAATGACAGGGTACGAGCAGTACTTC.

The CDR3 nucleotides are TGTGCCAGCAGTTTACCGGGACTAGCGGGAAGAAATGAGCAGTTCTTC. Protein product: CASSLPGLAGRNEQFF. This chain joins TRBV28 and TRBJ2-1, with 13 bases lining up with TRBD2. The trim removed 2 bases at V and 7 bases at J, leaving 5 bases unmatched. Looked up from germline, CDR1 is MDHEN and CDR2 is SYDVKM. The CDR3 sequence is 16 residues long.